The subject of this entry is one TCR beta chain. Antigen specificity is unknown. UMIs were added to TCR cDNA along with a universal primer site when it was made by 5'RACE template switching. TCRdb analysed the 5' RACE reads with MiXCR anew, one entry per CDR3 protein. The repertoire holds 500,000 to 650,000 distinct CDR3 sequences, roughly a sixth seen once, with roughly 17% in the top ten. The data originate from a study of T cells after yellow fever vaccination. Findings and limits, study-wide: Most primary-vaccination clones reappeared after the booster (about 97% CD4, 85% to 90% CD8).

This sequence was found in a man between 18 and 29 years old who received the YFV17D yellow fever vaccine. The source was PBMCs, collected about 5 days after the first yellow fever vaccination.

CDR3 sequence: CASTGTGGLYGYTF. The CDR3 nucleotides read TGTGCCAGCACCGGGACAGGGGGTTTGTATGGCTACACCTTC. The chain couples TRBV12-3 or TRBV12-4 to TRBJ1-2, with 11 bases aligning to TRBD1. Trimming cost V 7 bases and J 5 bases; bases outside gene matches: 6. The CDR3 is 14 residues long.